This TCR beta chain is drawn from a study of OX40 agonist ivuxolimab in advanced cancers. Study-level findings and limits: Expanded clones were, on average, more numerous in CD8+ T cells than in CD4+.

To note about this clone: Its specificity is unknown.

This CDR3 contains 13 residues. Germline V gene data show CDR1 as MNHNS and CDR2 as SASEGT. V shed 3 bases and J shed 10 bases, with 14 bases lying between them. Sequencing used immunoSEQ multiplex PCR; TCRdb keeps in-frame clones, though not all of them. This sample has fewer than 85,000 clones, with around four fifths found just once. The chain couples TRBV6-1 to TRBJ2-3; the D is unclear. This sequence was found in an adult with an advanced solid tumor such as melanoma, head and neck, liver or kidney cancer. The material was CD4+ or CD8+ T cells sorted from blood, obtained in a trial of the OX40 agonist ivuxolimab. In nucleotides, the CDR3 is TGTGCCAGCAGTGAGCGAGTTGGAGTATCGCAGTATTTT. It translates to CASSERVGVSQYF.